The rows below give T cell receptor beta chains drawn from one sample of a study of molecular identifiers for immune sequencing clone quantification. TCRdb re-analysed the PCR reads in MiXCR, keeping a single row per CDR3 protein. The sample has under 800,000 distinct CDR3 sequences; 25% are singletons. The specimen was naive CD8+ T cells from blood, with Jurkat cell RNA spiked in. The receptors were sampled from a human donor in good health. Some libraries in this study had Jurkat cell RNA spiked in. Both conserved end residues are trimmed from each CDR3. Each record gives: V gene, J gene, CDR3 protein.

v_call: TRBV9; j_call: TRBJ1-2; cdr3_aa: ASRSRGYGYT
v_call: TRBV7-3; j_call: TRBJ2-1; cdr3_aa: ASSPGTSGEQF
v_call: TRBV7-2; j_call: TRBJ2-3; cdr3_aa: ASSMTSGGADTQY
v_call: TRBV19; j_call: TRBJ1-5; cdr3_aa: ASSIPGGGQPQH
v_call: TRBV29-1; j_call: TRBJ2-1; cdr3_aa: SVEGTSGSPDNEQF
v_call: TRBV28; j_call: TRBJ2-1; cdr3_aa: ASIFQGGNEQF
v_call: TRBV14; j_call: TRBJ2-7; cdr3_aa: ASSQALASYEQY
v_call: TRBV7-9; j_call: TRBJ1-4; cdr3_aa: ASSSRPGLVF
v_call: TRBV27; j_call: TRBJ1-3; cdr3_aa: ASSLSGGSGNTIY
v_call: TRBV6-5; j_call: TRBJ2-1; cdr3_aa: ASSYTVRGEQF
v_call: TRBV3-2; j_call: TRBJ1-1; cdr3_aa: ASSHDIRNTEAF
v_call: TRBV13; j_call: TRBJ2-1; cdr3_aa: ASSLGGRGPYNEQF
v_call: TRBV28; j_call: TRBJ2-7; cdr3_aa: ASSSRQGLRYEQY
v_call: TRBV30; j_call: TRBJ2-7; cdr3_aa: AWSNDRAAGYEQY
v_call: TRBV24-1; j_call: TRBJ1-5; cdr3_aa: ATSEPDSNQPQH
v_call: TRBV28; j_call: TRBJ2-7; cdr3_aa: ASSFRGTTYEQY
v_call: TRBV9; j_call: TRBJ2-5; cdr3_aa: ASRAGGGETQY
v_call: TRBV20-1; j_call: TRBJ2-5; cdr3_aa: SARPAGGGETQY
v_call: TRBV7-9; j_call: TRBJ2-1; cdr3_aa: ASSLGPRSGDEQF
v_call: TRBV4-3; j_call: TRBJ2-7; cdr3_aa: ASSQDRLGYEQY
v_call: TRBV12-3/TRBV12-4; j_call: TRBJ2-3; cdr3_aa: ASSSGTGITDTQY
v_call: TRBV4-1; j_call: TRBJ2-1; cdr3_aa: ASSQPGTGSDEQF
v_call: TRBV4-3; j_call: TRBJ2-7; cdr3_aa: ASSQDRILGGSHEQY